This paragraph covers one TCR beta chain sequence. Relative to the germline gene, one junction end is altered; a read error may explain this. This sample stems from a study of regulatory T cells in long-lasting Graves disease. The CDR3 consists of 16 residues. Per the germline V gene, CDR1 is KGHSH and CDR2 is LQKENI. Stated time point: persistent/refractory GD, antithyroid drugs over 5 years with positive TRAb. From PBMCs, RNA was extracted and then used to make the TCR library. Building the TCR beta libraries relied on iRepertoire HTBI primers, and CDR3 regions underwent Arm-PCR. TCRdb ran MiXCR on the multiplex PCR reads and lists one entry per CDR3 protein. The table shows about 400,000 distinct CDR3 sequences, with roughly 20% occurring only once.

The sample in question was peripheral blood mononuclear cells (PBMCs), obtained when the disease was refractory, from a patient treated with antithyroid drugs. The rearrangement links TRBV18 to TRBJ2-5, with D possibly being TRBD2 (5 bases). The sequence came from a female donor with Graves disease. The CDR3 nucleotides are TGTGCCGGCTCACCTCTCAGCGAAAACAGAGACGGGGCCCAGTACTTC. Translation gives CAGSPLSENRDGAQYF. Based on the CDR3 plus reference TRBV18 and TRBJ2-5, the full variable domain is NAGVMQNPRHLVRRRGQEARLRCSPMKGHSHVYWYRQLPEEGLKFMVYLQKENIIDESGMPKERFSAEFPKEGPSILRIQQVVRGDSAAYFCAGSPLSENRDGAQYFGPGTRLLVL.